This T cell receptor beta chain was captured in a study of molecular identifiers for immune sequencing clone quantification. Overall study: Five portions were made in replicates from RNA of approximately 22,000 or 94,000 naive CD8 cells, and four underwent sequencing.

V was trimmed by 7 bases and J by 2 bases, leaving 15 bases between them. CDR3 length: 14 residues. TCRdb reprocessed the PCR reads via MiXCR and lists one record per CDR3 protein. The sample has just under 20,000 distinct CDR3 sequences; about 21% are singletons. Study-wide results and caveats: In naive cells, clones above 20 RNA copies held under 1% of molecules, whereas in effector cells they held over 97%. Identical barcode-sharing TCR molecules could lead to underestimated sizes for highly expanded clones.

As CD8+CD4-CCR7+CD45RA+ cells, naive CD8 T cells were sorted. On this clonotype itself: Its antigen is unknown.

V and J are TRBV12-3 or TRBV12-4 and TRBJ2-7; D might be TRBD1 or TRBD2, each matching 5 bases. The specimen was naive CD8+ T cells from blood, with Jurkat cell RNA spiked in. Stated subset: FACS-sorted CD8+CD4-CCR7+CD45RA+ naive T cells. The sequence came from a human donor in good health. Some libraries in this study had Jurkat cell RNA spiked in. CDR3 bases: TGTGCCAGCACCCGGGGCTTAAAAACCTACGAGCAGTACTTC. Its protein product is CASTRGLKTYEQYF.